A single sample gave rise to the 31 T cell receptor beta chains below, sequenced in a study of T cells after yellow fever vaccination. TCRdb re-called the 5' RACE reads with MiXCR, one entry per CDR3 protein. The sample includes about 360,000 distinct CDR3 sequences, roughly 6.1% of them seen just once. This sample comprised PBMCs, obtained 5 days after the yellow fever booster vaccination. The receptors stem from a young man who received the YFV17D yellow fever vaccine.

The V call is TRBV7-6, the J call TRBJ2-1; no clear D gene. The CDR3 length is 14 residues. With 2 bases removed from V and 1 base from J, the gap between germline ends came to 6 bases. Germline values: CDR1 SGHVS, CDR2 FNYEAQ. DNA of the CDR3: TGTGCCAGCAGCTTATTTGGGTCCTACAATGAGCAGTTCTTC. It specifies CASSLFGSYNEQFF.

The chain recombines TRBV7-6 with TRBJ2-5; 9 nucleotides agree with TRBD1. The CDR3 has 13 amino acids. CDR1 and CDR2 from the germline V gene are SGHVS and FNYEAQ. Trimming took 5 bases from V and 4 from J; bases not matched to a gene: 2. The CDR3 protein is CASSNRGPETQYF. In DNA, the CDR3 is TGTGCCAGCAGCAACAGGGGGCCAGAGACCCAGTACTTC.

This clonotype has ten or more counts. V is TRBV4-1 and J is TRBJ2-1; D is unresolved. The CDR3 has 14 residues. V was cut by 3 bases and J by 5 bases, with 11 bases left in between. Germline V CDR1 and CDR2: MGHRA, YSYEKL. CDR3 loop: CASSQTRTHNEQFF. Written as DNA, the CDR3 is TGCGCCAGCAGCCAGACTCGAACTCACAATGAGCAGTTCTTC.

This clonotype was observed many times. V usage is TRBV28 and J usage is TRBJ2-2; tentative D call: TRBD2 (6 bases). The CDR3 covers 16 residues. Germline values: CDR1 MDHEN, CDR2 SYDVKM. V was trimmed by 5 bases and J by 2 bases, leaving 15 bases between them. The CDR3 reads CASSLTGTLNTGELFF. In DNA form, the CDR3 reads TGTGCCAGCAGTCTAACCGGGACTCTCAACACCGGGGAGCTGTTTTTT.

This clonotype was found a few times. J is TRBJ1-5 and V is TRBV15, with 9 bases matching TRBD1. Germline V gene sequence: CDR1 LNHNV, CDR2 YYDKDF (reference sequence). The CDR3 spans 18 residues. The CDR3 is CQKLNDRGSTYSNQPQHF. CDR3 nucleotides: TGTCAAAAGTTAAATGACAGGGGGTCTACCTATAGCAATCAGCCCCAGCATTTT. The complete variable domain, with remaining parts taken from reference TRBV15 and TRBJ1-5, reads DAMVIQNPRYQVTQFGKPVTLSCSQTLNHNVMYWYQQKSSQAPKLLFHYYDKDFNNEADTPDNFQSRRPNTSFCFLDIRSPGLGDTAMYLCQKLNDRGSTYSNQPQHFGDGTRLSIL.

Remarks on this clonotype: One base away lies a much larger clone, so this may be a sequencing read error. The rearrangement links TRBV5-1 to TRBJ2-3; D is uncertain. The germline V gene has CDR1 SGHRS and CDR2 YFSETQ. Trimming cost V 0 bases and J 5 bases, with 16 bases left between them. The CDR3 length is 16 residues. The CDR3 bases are TGCGCCAGCAGCTTGGAAGTTATCCCTAGGGTAGATACGCAGTATTTT. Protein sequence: CASSLEVIPRVDTQYF.

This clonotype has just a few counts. The CDR3 DNA is TGTGCCAGCAGCCAAGACGAAGGACTTCATCAGCCCCAGCATTTT. Translation gives CASSQDEGLHQPQHF. The chain has TRBV14 and TRBJ1-5; D is undetermined. The CDR3 length is 15 residues. The germline V gene has CDR1 SGHDN and CDR2 FVKESK. Trimming removed 0 bases at V and 5 bases at J, with 11 bases between. The whole variable domain, filled in from reference TRBV14 and TRBJ1-5, reads EAGVTQFPSHSVIEKGQTVTLRCDPISGHDNLYWYRRVMGKEIKFLLHFVKESKQDESGMPNNRFLAERTGGTYSTLKVQPAELEDSGVYFCASSQDEGLHQPQHFGDGTRLSIL.

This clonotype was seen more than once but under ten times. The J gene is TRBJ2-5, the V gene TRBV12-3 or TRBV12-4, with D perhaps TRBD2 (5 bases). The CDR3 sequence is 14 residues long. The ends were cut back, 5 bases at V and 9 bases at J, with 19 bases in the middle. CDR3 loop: CASSVSETPGSQYF. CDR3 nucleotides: TGTGCCAGCAGTGTATCCGAGACCCCGGGGTCCCAGTACTTC.

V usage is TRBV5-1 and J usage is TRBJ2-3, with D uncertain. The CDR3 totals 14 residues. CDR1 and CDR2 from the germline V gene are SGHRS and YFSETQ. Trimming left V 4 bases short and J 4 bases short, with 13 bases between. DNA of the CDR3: TGCGCCAGCAGCATCGCGCGGATCTCAGATACGCAGTATTTT. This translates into CASSIARISDTQYF.

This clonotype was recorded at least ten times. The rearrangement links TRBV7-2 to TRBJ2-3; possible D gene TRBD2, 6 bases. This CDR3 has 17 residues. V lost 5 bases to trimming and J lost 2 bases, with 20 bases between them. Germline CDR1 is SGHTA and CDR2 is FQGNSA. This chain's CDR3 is CASSPASGTGDTDTQYF. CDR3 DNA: TGTGCCAGCAGCCCCGCCTCAGGGACTGGAGACACAGATACGCAGTATTTT.

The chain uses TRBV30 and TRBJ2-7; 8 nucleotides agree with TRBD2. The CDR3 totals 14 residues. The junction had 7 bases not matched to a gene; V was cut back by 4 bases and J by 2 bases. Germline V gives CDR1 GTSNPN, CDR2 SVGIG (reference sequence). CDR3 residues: CAWNLAGLPYEQYF. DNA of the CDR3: TGTGCCTGGAACTTAGCGGGGCTTCCCTACGAGCAGTACTTC.

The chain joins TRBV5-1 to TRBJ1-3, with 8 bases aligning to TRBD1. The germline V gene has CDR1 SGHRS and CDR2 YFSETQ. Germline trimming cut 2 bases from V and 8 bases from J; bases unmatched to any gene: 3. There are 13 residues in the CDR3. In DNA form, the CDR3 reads TGCGCCAGCAGCTTCGGACAGGGAGACACCATATATTTT. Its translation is CASSFGQGDTIYF.

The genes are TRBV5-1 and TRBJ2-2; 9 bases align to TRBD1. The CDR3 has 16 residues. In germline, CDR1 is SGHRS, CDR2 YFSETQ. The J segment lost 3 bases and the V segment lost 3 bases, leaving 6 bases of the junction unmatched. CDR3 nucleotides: TGCGCCAGCAGCTCAACCGGGACAGGGTACACCGGGGAGCTGTTTTTT. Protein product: CASSSTGTGYTGELFF.

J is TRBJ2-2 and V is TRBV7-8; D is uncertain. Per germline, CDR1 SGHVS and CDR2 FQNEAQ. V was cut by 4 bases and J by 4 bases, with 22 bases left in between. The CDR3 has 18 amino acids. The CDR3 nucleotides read TGTGCCAGCAGCTCAAACCGGTTCCCCCGACCGGGCACCGGGGAGCTGTTTTTT. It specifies CASSSNRFPRPGTGELFF.

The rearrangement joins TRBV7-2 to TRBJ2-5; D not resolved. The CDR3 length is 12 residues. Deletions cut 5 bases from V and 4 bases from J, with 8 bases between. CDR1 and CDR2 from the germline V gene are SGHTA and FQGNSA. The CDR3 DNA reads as TGTGCCAGCAGCATTAAAGGAGAGACCCAGTACTTC. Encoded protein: CASSIKGETQYF.

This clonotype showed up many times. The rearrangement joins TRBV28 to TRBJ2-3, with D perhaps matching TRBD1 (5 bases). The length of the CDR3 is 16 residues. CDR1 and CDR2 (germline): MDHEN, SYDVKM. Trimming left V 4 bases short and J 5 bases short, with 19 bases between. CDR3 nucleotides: TGTGCCAGCAGTTCTCAGGGTGCCGGCGAGATAGATACGCAGTATTTT. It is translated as CASSSQGAGEIDTQYF.

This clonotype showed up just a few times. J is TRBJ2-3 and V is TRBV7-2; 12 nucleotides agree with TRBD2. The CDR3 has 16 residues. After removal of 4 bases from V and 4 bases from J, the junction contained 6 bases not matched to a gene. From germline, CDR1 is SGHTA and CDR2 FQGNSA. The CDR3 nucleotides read TGTGCCAGCAGCTCTCCGACTAGCGGGAGCCCAGATACGCAGTATTTT. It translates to CASSSPTSGSPDTQYF.

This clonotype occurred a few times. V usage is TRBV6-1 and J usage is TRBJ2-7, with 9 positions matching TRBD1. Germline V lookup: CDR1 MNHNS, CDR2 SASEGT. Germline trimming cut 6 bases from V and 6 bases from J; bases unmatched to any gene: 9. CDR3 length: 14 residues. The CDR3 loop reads CASSGQGPISEQYF. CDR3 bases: TGTGCCAGCAGCGGACAGGGGCCAATTTCCGAGCAGTACTTC.

CDR3 nucleotide sequence: TGTGCCAGCAGTTTATCTGGGGGAGCCCGGTATTTT. Translation gives CASSLSGGARYF. This chain uses TRBV12-3 or TRBV12-4 with TRBJ2-3; D possibly uses TRBD1 or TRBD2 (5 bases each). V gave up 2 bases and J gave up 14 bases, with 14 bases separating them. This CDR3 contains 12 residues.

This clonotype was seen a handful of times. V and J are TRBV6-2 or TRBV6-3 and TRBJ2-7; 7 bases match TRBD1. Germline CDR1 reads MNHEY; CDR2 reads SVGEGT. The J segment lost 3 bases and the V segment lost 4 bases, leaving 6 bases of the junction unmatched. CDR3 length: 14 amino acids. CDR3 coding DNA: TGTGCCAGCAGTTCGACAGGGAGCGGCTACGAGCAGTACTTC. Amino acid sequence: CASSSTGSGYEQYF.

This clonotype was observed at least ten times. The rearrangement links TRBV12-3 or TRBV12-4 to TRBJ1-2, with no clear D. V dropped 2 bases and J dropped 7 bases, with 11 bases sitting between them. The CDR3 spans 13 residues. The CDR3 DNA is TGTGCCAGCAGTTTACTCGGGCCGGCTGGCTACACCTTC. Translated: CASSLLGPAGYTF.

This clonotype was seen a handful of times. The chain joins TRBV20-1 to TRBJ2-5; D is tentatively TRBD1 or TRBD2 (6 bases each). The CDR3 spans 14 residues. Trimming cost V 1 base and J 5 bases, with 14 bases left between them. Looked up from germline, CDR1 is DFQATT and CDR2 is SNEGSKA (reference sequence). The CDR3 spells CSARVPGARETQYF. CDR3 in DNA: TGCAGTGCTAGAGTTCCGGGGGCTAGGGAGACCCAGTACTTC.

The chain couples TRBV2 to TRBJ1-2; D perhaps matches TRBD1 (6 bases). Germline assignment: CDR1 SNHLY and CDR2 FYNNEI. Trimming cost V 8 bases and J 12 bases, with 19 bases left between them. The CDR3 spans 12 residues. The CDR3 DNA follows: TGTGCCAGCGACGGGGGCGGCGTGAGGGACACCTTC. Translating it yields CASDGGGVRDTF.

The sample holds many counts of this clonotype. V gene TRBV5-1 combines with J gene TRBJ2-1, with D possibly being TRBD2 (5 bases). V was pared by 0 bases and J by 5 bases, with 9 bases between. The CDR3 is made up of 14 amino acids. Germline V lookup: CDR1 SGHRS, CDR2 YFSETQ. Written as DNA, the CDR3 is TGCGCCAGCAGCTTGGAGACTACTAACAATGAGCAGTTCTTC. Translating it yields CASSLETTNNEQFF. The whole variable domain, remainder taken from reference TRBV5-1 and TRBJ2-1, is KAGVTQTPRYLIKTRGQQVTLSCSPISGHRSVSWYQQTPGQGLQFLFEYFSETQRNKGNFPGRFSGRQFSNSRSEMNVSTLELGDSALYLCASSLETTNNEQFFGPGTRLTVL.

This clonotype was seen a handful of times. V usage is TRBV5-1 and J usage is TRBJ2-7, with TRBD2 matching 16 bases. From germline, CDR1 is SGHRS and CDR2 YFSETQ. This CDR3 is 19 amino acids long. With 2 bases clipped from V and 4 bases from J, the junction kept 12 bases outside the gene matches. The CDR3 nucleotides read TGCGCCAGCAGCTTTTACGTCCCGGGACTAGCGGGAGGGCGATACGAGCAGTACTTC. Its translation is CASSFYVPGLAGGRYEQYF.

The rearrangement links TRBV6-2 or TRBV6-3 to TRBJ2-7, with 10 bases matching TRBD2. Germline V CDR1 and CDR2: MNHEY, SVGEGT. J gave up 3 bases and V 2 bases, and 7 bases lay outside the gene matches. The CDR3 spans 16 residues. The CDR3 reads CASSYRASGRIYEQYF. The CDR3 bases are TGTGCCAGCAGTTACCGAGCTAGCGGGAGAATCTACGAGCAGTACTTC.

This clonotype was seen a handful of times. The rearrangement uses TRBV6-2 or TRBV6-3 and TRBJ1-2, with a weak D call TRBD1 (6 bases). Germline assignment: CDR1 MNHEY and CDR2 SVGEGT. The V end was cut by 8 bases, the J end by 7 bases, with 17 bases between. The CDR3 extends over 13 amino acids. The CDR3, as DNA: TGTGCCAGCGGCTTAGGGGGGCCCTCTGGCTACACCTTC. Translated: CASGLGGPSGYTF.

In DNA form, the CDR3 reads TGTGCCAGCAGTGATTTACTAGCGGGAGGTTTTTACGAGCAGTACTTC. Translated: CASSDLLAGGFYEQYF. This chain joins TRBV6-1 and TRBJ2-7, with TRBD2 matching 12 bases. In germline, CDR1 is MNHNS, CDR2 SASEGT. V was clipped by 3 bases and J by 4 bases; unmatched bases: 7. The CDR3 is 16 residues long.

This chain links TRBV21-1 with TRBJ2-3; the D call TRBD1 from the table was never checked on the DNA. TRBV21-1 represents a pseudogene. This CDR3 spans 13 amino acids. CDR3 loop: CASSLGAPYTQYF. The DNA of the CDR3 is TGTGCCAGCAGCCTCGGAGCCCCTTATACGCAGTATTTT.

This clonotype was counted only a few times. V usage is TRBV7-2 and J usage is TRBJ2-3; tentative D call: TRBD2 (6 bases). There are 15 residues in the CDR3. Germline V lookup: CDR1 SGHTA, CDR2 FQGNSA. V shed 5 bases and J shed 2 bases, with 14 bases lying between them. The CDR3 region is CASSAGGAVTDTQYF. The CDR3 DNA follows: TGTGCCAGCAGCGCCGGAGGGGCGGTCACAGATACGCAGTATTTT.

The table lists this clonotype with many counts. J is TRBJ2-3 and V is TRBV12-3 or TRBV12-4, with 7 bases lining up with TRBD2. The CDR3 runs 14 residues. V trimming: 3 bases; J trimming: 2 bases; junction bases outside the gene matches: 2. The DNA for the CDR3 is TGTGCCAGCAGTTTTGGGGACTACACAGATACGCAGTATTTT. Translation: CASSFGDYTDTQYF.